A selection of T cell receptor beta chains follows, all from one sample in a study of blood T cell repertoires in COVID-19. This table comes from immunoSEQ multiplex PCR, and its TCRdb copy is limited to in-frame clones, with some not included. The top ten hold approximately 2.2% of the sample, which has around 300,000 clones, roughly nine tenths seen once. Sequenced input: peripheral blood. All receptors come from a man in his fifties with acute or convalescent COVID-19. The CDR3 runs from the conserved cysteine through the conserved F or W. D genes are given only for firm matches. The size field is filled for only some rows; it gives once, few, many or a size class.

CASPGAGPFHEQYF	TGTGCCAGCCCTGGGGCAGGACCTTTCCACGAGCAGTACTTC	TRBV21-1	TRBJ2-7	-	-
CASSPTGVYEKLFF	TGTGCCAGCAGCCCGACAGGGGTCTACGAAAAACTGTTTTTT	TRBV3-1/TRBV3-2	TRBJ1-4	-	TRBD1
CASSLGQGVAEQYF	TGTGCCAGCAGCCTCGGACAGGGCGTGGCCGAGCAGTACTTC	TRBV6-6	TRBJ2-7	-	TRBD1
CASSDGSGNEQFF	TGTGCCAGCAGTGACGGGAGCGGCAATGAGCAGTTCTTC	TRBV2	TRBJ2-1	-	-
CASNTGGGMYNEQFF	TGTGCCAGCAACACCGGGGGGGGGATGTACAATGAGCAGTTCTTC	TRBV7-8	TRBJ2-1	-	TRBD2
CASSLRDRSYEQYF	TGTGCCAGCAGCTTAAGGGACAGATCCTACGAGCAGTACTTC	TRBV13	TRBJ2-7	-	TRBD1
CASSQDRGNEKLFF	TGTGCCAGCAGCCAGGACAGGGGTAATGAAAAACTGTTTTTT	TRBV9	TRBJ1-4	-	TRBD1
CASRAGVGNSPLHF	TGTGCCAGCAGAGCGGGGGTTGGTAATTCACCCCTCCACTTT	TRBV6-5	TRBJ1-6	-	-
CASSLGSGPSYEQYF	TGTGCCAGCAGTCTTGGGAGCGGGCCTTCCTACGAGCAGTACTTC	TRBV7-3	TRBJ2-7	once	-
CATSDSPKGGRNTGELFF	TGTGCCACCAGTGACTCCCCGAAGGGAGGGAGAAACACCGGGGAGCTGTTTTTT	TRBV24-1	TRBJ2-2	-	TRBD2
CAISPSQASEQFF	TGTGCCATCAGTCCATCGCAGGCAAGCGAGCAGTTCTTC	TRBV10-3	TRBJ2-1	-	-
CASSSYRDRGLREQYF	TGTGCCAGCAGCTCGTACCGGGACAGGGGCCTCCGCGAGCAGTACTTC	TRBV11-2	TRBJ2-7	-	TRBD1
CASLGLLNTEAFF	TGTGCCAGCCTAGGACTGTTGAACACTGAAGCTTTCTTT	TRBV2	TRBJ1-1	-	-
CASSNQGQPQHF	TGTGCCAGCAGTAACCAGGGACAACCCCAGCATTTT	TRBV6-5	TRBJ1-5	-	-
CASGQGAFSYEQYF	TGCGCCAGTGGGCAGGGGGCCTTCTCCTACGAGCAGTACTTC	TRBV5-1	TRBJ2-7	-	TRBD1
CASSPRNGQGTEAFF	TGCGCCAGCAGCCCCAGAAATGGACAGGGCACTGAAGCTTTCTTT	TRBV5-1	TRBJ1-1	-	TRBD1
CASSTATSGGAGEQFF	TGTGCCAGCAGCACAGCGACTAGCGGGGGGGCTGGTGAGCAGTTCTTC	TRBV7-9	TRBJ2-1	-	TRBD2
CASSRSGANVLTF	TGTGCCAGCAGTCGGTCTGGGGCCAACGTCCTGACTTTC	TRBV7-9	TRBJ2-6	-	-
CASSPWEGSYNSPLHF	TGTGCCAGTAGCCCCTGGGAGGGGTCCTATAATTCACCCCTCCACTTT	TRBV19	TRBJ1-6	-	-
CSVVGRLNTEAFF	TGCAGCGTTGTGGGCAGATTGAACACTGAAGCTTTCTTT	TRBV29-1	TRBJ1-1	-	-
CASSVDGRPDTEAFF	TGTGCCAGCAGCGTAGACGGCAGGCCTGACACTGAAGCTTTCTTT	TRBV9	TRBJ1-1	-	-
CASSPRQDINQPQHF	TGTGCCAGCTCACCGCGACAGGACATTAATCAGCCCCAGCATTTT	TRBV18	TRBJ1-5	-	-
CASSRTMNTQYF	TGTGCCAGCAGCCGGACTATGAATACGCAGTATTTT	TRBV7-3	TRBJ2-3	-	-
CASFRDRNLEETQYF	TGTGCCAGTTTCCGGGACAGGAATTTGGAAGAGACCCAGTACTTC	TRBV2	TRBJ2-5	-	TRBD1
CASSIQAIGQPQHF	TGTGCCAGTAGTATACAGGCTATAGGACAGCCCCAGCATTTT	TRBV19	TRBJ1-5	-	-
CAISNINTDRGSTDTQYF	TGTGCCATCAGCAATATTAATACTGACAGGGGGAGCACAGATACGCAGTATTTT	TRBV10-3	TRBJ2-3	-	TRBD1
CASSFGDGEQYF	TGTGCCAGCAGTTTCGGGGATGGTGAGCAGTACTTC	TRBV12-3/TRBV12-4	TRBJ2-7	once	-
CASSKARLGGRGDPSPLHF	TGTGCCAGCAGCAAAGCGAGGTTAGGCGGCAGGGGAGACCCTTCACCCCTCCACTTT	TRBV21-1	TRBJ1-6	-	-
CSVEAEFTDTQYF	TGCAGCGTTGAGGCGGAGTTCACAGATACGCAGTATTTT	TRBV29-1	TRBJ2-3	-	-
CASSARSGGPYTQYF	TGTGCCAGCAGCGCGCGTAGCGGGGGACCATATACGCAGTATTTT	TRBV7-3	TRBJ2-3	-	TRBD2
CASSQPTNYMNTEAFF	TGCGCCAGCAGCCAACCCACTAATTATATGAACACTGAAGCTTTCTTT	TRBV4-1	TRBJ1-1	once	-
CASRGARAGNTIYF	TGTGCCAGCCGGGGGGCCAGGGCTGGAAACACCATATATTTT	TRBV2	TRBJ1-3	-	-
CASTSTRGGTDNEQFF	TGTGCCAGCACCTCTACTCGGGGGGGGACCGACAATGAGCAGTTCTTC	TRBV3-1/TRBV3-2	TRBJ2-1	-	TRBD2
CASSPFNMNTEAFF	TGTGCCAGCAGTCCTTTTAACATGAACACTGAAGCTTTCTTT	TRBV2	TRBJ1-1	-	-
CAPRGAYEQYF	TGCGCCCCCCGGGGGGCCTACGAGCAGTACTTC	TRBV23-1	TRBJ2-7	-	TRBD2
CASSQASLPYNEQFF	TGTGCCAGCAGCCAAGCGAGCTTGCCCTACAATGAGCAGTTCTTC	TRBV3-1/TRBV3-2	TRBJ2-1	-	-
CASSQGLSYGYTF	TGTGCCAGCAGCCAGGGACTTTCCTATGGCTACACCTTC	TRBV14	TRBJ1-2	-	-
CASYTPGGYYGYTF	TGTGCCTCCTACACCCCCGGGGGTTACTATGGCTACACCTTC	TRBV30	TRBJ1-2	-	-
CASSVYVAGLYNEQFF	TGTGCCAGCAGCGTATATGTAGCGGGTCTCTACAATGAGCAGTTCTTC	TRBV9	TRBJ2-1	-	TRBD2
CATSTGNEHQPQHF	TGTGCCACCAGCACCGGGAACGAGCATCAGCCCCAGCATTTT	TRBV15	TRBJ1-5	-	-
CAISEPRDSGANVLTF	TGTGCCATCAGTGAGCCCAGGGATTCTGGGGCCAACGTCCTGACTTTC	TRBV10-3	TRBJ2-6	-	-
CAIRGTEYNSPLHF	TGTGCCATCAGGGGGACAGAGTATAATTCACCCCTCCACTTT	TRBV10-3	TRBJ1-6	once	TRBD1